This T cell receptor (beta chain) was recovered during a study of blood T cell repertoires in COVID-19. Study details: Spain, Italy and the United States supplied samples that represented acute and convalescent COVID-19. PBMCs, B-cell-depleted T cells, or T cells were the source of the cDNA or gDNA that made up the material.

The germline CDR1 and CDR2 sequences are ENHRY and SYGVKD. The germline V and J ends were trimmed by 9 bases and 0 bases, with 9 bases remaining between them. The CDR3 is 13 amino acids. As processed by the authors: The assay estimated nucleated cells by amplifying reference gene primers. Libraries were prepared by immunoSEQ multiplex PCR; TCRdb keeps only in-frame clonotypes and omits some of them. V and J calls and clone size are copied from that table; D and trimming were computed from the DNA. The sample has about 150,000 clones, around 85% seen once; the top ten hold roughly 3%. This chain links TRBV10-3 with TRBJ1-5; tentatively, D is TRBD1 (5 bases). The receptor's source is a middle-aged woman with active or convalescent COVID-19. Sample: peripheral blood. CDR3 loop: CAISTDSNQPQHF. CDR3 bases: TGTGCCATTTCGACAGATAGCAATCAGCCCCAGCATTTT.